Following are 24 T cell receptor beta chains from one sample sequenced in a study of shared clonotypes between healthy human individuals (dated by TCRdb to between 2020 and 2021). Library prep was done by the immunoSEQ multiplex PCR assay. TCRdb re-hosts the immuneACCESS table, in-frame sequences only. Its copies lack some clones; in the studies checked, an unresolved V gene accounts for under half of them, and the cause for the rest is not known. The sample table holds roughly 2.1 million clones, of which 93% were seen once. Of the sample, 1.5% to 2% falls within the top ten clones. CD8 naive samples were obtained by positive selection for CCR7 among CD45RO-negative cells, yielding a CD45RA+CCR7+ population from which TemRA cells were excluded. The specimen was naive CD8+ T cells from PBMCs. Explained via the paper, the cell subset or site label denotes: CD45RA+CCR7+. These TCRs come from a man between 18 and 29 years old in good health. Some clones in this sample may be carry-over from other donors' samples.

This chain joins TRBV6-5 and TRBJ1-3; D unresolved. Trimming took off 0 bases at V and 1 base at J, with 7 bases between the two ends. Germline assignment: CDR1 MNHEY and CDR2 SVGAGI. CDR3 length equals 15 residues. The CDR3 sequence: CASSYSDMSGNTIYF. The CDR3, as DNA: TGTGCCAGCAGTTACTCCGACATGTCTGGAAACACCATATATTTT.

The sample holds one count of this clone. The chain is built from TRBV11-3 and TRBJ1-1, with 7 bases matching TRBD1. CDR3 length: 15 residues. V lost 1 base and J lost 6; bases outside the gene matches: 8. The germline V gene encodes CDR1 SGHNT and CDR2 YENEEA. CDR3 amino acids: CASSLGLGRGSEAFF. CDR3 coding DNA: TGTGCCAGCAGCTTAGGTCTGGGCAGGGGGTCTGAAGCTTTCTTT.

The V gene is TRBV5-1, the J gene TRBJ1-5, with D possibly being TRBD1 or TRBD2 (5 bases each). The J call may be in error: the DNA end matches TRBJ2-3 better. CDR1 and CDR2 (germline): SGHRS, YFSETQ. This CDR3 has 16 residues. CDR3 sequence: CASSLEGTAFNQPQYF. In nucleotides, the CDR3 is TGCGCCAGCAGCTTAGAAGGGACGGCCTTTAATCAGCCCCAGTATTTT.

The chain has TRBV5-6 and TRBJ2-7; 9 bases align to TRBD2. The J segment lost 0 bases and the V segment lost 0 bases, leaving 4 bases of the junction unmatched. Germline-derived CDR1 and CDR2 are SGHDT and YYEEEE. The CDR3 is 16 residues long. The CDR3 DNA reads as TGTGCCAGCAGCTTGGTGTCTAGCGGGACCTCCTACGAGCAGTACTTC. The encoded protein is CASSLVSSGTSYEQYF.

On this clone itself: The same CDR3 also results from other DNA sequences found in this sample. CDR3 bases: TGTGCCAGCAGTCCCTCAGGGGGAGCTTACGAGCAGTACTTC. Its translation: CASSPSGGAYEQYF. V is TRBV27 and J is TRBJ2-7; 7 bases map to TRBD1. V gave up 5 bases and J gave up 4 bases; unmatched junction bases: 8. Germline V CDR1 and CDR2: MNHEY, SMNVEV (reference sequence). The CDR3 spans 14 residues.

On this clone: Distinct nucleotide sequences in the sample also encode this CDR3. The V gene is TRBV19, the J gene TRBJ1-5; D not certain. In germline, CDR1 is LNHDA, CDR2 SQIVND (reference sequence). The ends were cut back, 1 base at V and 0 bases at J, with 7 bases in the middle. The CDR3 spans 15 residues. CDR3 region: CASSIGGYSNQPQHF. DNA for the CDR3: TGTGCCAGTAGTATAGGTGGTTATAGCAATCAGCCCCAGCATTTT.

The gene calls are TRBV11-2 and TRBJ1-2; possible D gene TRBD1, 5 bases. Germline V CDR1 and CDR2: SGHAT, FQNNGV. The CDR3 spans 19 residues. Trimming shortened V by 0 bases and J by 5 bases, and 25 bases separated the two germline ends. CDR3 DNA: TGTGCCAGCAGCTTAGAAGCGGGTTGGTTCCAGGGACGGACATATGGCTACACCTTC. Protein product: CASSLEAGWFQGRTYGYTF. Filled out from reference TRBV11-2 and TRBJ1-2, the complete variable domain reads EAGVAQSPRYKIIEKRQSVAFWCNPISGHATLYWYQQILGQGPKLLIQFQNNGVVDDSQLPKDRFSAERLKGVDSTLKIQPAKLEDSAVYLCASSLEAGWFQGRTYGYTFGSGTRLTVV.

The chain carries TRBV5-1 and TRBJ2-7; D may be TRBD1 or TRBD2 (5 bases each). The V gene's germline CDR1 is SGHRS and CDR2 YFSETQ. The V and J ends lost 4 bases and 0 bases respectively, with 14 bases between them. The CDR3 is 15 amino acids. CDR3 residues: CASSIGDPTSYEQYF. CDR3 DNA: TGCGCCAGCAGCATAGGGGACCCTACCTCCTACGAGCAGTACTTC.

CDR3 protein: CASSAQWTGLYSNQPQHF. The CDR3 region has the DNA TGTGCCAGCAGTGCGCAGTGGACAGGCCTTTATAGCAATCAGCCCCAGCATTTT. The chain employs TRBV6-1 and TRBJ1-5; 7 bases are a match to TRBD1. Germline trimming cut 4 bases from V and 0 bases from J; bases unmatched to any gene: 12. The CDR3 is made up of 18 amino acids. Germline V gene lookup returns CDR1 MNHNS and CDR2 SASEGT.

This chain connects TRBV19 to TRBJ1-5, with D perhaps TRBD1 (5 bases). Deletions cut 5 bases from V and 2 bases from J, with 7 bases between. The CDR3 runs 13 residues. Germline V CDR1 and CDR2: LNHDA, SQIVND (reference sequence). Here the CDR3 reads CASSQGGNQPQHF. The CDR3 nucleotides are TGTGCCAGTAGTCAGGGAGGCAATCAGCCCCAGCATTTT.

The chain has TRBV9 and TRBJ2-1; TRBD2 aligns across 8 bases. The germline V gene encodes CDR1 SGDLS and CDR2 YYNGEE. This CDR3 is built from 16 residues. V shed 4 bases, J shed 5 bases, and the junction held 11 bases outside the gene matches. CDR3 DNA sequence: TGTGCCAGCAGCCCCGAACCTAGCGGGTCTAACAATGAGCAGTTCTTC. Protein product: CASSPEPSGSNNEQFF.

This chain links TRBV29-1 with TRBJ2-3, with D tentatively TRBD1 or TRBD2 (5 bases each). Trimming stripped 8 bases from V and 1 base from J, with 13 bases between. CDR1 and CDR2 (germline): SQVTM, ANQGSEA. This CDR3 contains 13 residues. This chain's CDR3 is CSITGTRTDTQYF. The DNA of the CDR3 is TGCAGCATTACCGGGACGCGCACAGATACGCAGTATTTT.

The chain carries TRBV11-2 and TRBJ1-3; no firm D call. Germline assignment: CDR1 SGHAT and CDR2 FQNNGV. Trimming left V 5 bases short and J 0 bases short, with 11 bases between. This CDR3 has 15 residues. The CDR3 sequence: CASSPSLPSGNTIYF. The CDR3 DNA sequence: TGTGCCAGCAGCCCTTCTCTCCCCTCTGGAAACACCATATATTTT.

CDR3 loop: CASSKGSYEQYF. The CDR3 DNA reads TGTGCCAGCAGCAAAGGGTCCTACGAGCAGTACTTC. This chain uses TRBV7-9 with TRBJ2-7, with D uncertain. V shed 5 bases and J shed 1 base, with 6 bases lying between them. This CDR3 region has 12 residues. Germline lookup yields CDR1 SEHNR and CDR2 FQNEAQ (reference sequence). Variable domain in full (rest from reference TRBV7-9 and TRBJ2-7): DTGVSQNPRHKITKRGQNVTFRCDPISEHNRLYWYRQTLGQGPEFLTYFQNEAQLEKSRLLSDRFSAERPKGSFSTLEIQRTEQGDSAMYLCASSKGSYEQYFGPGTRLTVT.

This CDR3 reads CASSRRTDTGELFF. CDR3 bases: TGTGCCAGCTCACGAAGAACCGACACCGGGGAGCTGTTTTTT. J is TRBJ2-2 and V is TRBV18; D unresolved. The germline gives CDR1 KGHSH, CDR2 LQKENI. The CDR3 has 14 amino acids. Deletions cut 4 bases from V and 3 bases from J, with 9 bases between. Together with reference TRBV18 and TRBJ2-2, the CDR3 gives the full variable domain: NAGVMQNPRHLVRRRGQEARLRCSPMKGHSHVYWYRQLPEEGLKFMVYLQKENIIDESGMPKERFSAEFPKEGPSILRIQQVVRGDSAAYFCASSRRTDTGELFFGEGSRLTVL.

The chain links TRBV5-1 to TRBJ2-7; D is uncertain. Germline-derived CDR1 and CDR2 are SGHRS and YFSETQ. Deletions cut 0 bases from V and 2 bases from J, with 6 bases between. The CDR3 runs to 13 residues. CDR3 region: CASSLGKTYEQYF. As DNA, the CDR3 is TGCGCCAGCAGCTTGGGGAAGACCTACGAGCAGTACTTC. Looking up the rest from reference TRBV5-1 and TRBJ2-7 gives the full variable domain: KAGVTQTPRYLIKTRGQQVTLSCSPISGHRSVSWYQQTPGQGLQFLFEYFSETQRNKGNFPGRFSGRQFSNSRSEMNVSTLELGDSALYLCASSLGKTYEQYFGPGTRLTVT.

The V and J genes are TRBV4-1 and TRBJ2-2; 9 nucleotides align to TRBD1. This CDR3 spans 18 amino acids. The germline CDR1 and CDR2 sequences are MGHRA and YSYEKL. Trimming removed 9 bases from V and 7 bases from J; junction bases left unmatched: 21. The CDR3 protein is CASGEWLPGQGNNGELFF. CDR3 DNA: TGCGCCAGTGGGGAATGGCTCCCCGGACAGGGGAATAACGGGGAGCTGTTTTTT.

This chain joins TRBV5-1 and TRBJ2-2, with D possibly called TRBD1 or TRBD2 (6 bases each). This CDR3 spans 15 amino acids. V was pared by 4 bases and J by 6 bases, with 16 bases between. Germline CDR1 SGHRS, CDR2 YFSETQ. The CDR3 DNA follows: TGCGCCAGCAGCGGCGCGGGACATAGCGCCGGGGAGCTGTTTTTT. It codes for CASSGAGHSAGELFF.

The chain is built from TRBV15 and TRBJ1-1, with a possible D match to TRBD1 (5 bases). Trimming removed 1 base at V and 1 base at J, with 7 bases between. Germline CDR1 is LNHNV and CDR2 is YYDKDF (reference sequence). The CDR3 runs 14 residues. The CDR3 sequence is CATSRGDGNTEAFF. The CDR3 DNA reads TGTGCCACCAGCAGAGGGGACGGGAACACTGAAGCTTTCTTT.

This clone was picked up one time. The chain employs TRBV27 and TRBJ1-1; D remains ambiguous. The CDR3 has 14 amino acids. CDR1 and CDR2 (germline): MNHEY, SMNVEV (reference sequence). V was pared by 5 bases and J by 0 bases, with 10 bases between. The CDR3 DNA follows: TGTGCCAGCAGTCAGCAGGCTATGAACACTGAAGCTTTCTTT. This sequence encodes CASSQQAMNTEAFF.

This chain links TRBV9 with TRBJ2-2; the D gene is possibly TRBD2 (6 bases). Germline V lookup: CDR1 SGDLS, CDR2 YYNGEE. V was clipped by 6 bases and J by 5 bases, with 14 bases between them. This CDR3 region has 14 residues. The CDR3 reads CASNSGFQTGELFF. CDR3 bases: TGTGCCAGCAACAGCGGGTTCCAGACCGGGGAGCTGTTTTTT.

A single count supports this clone. V and J are TRBV28 and TRBJ1-2, with no clear D. V lost 6 bases to trimming and J lost 6 bases, with 23 bases between them. This CDR3 has 16 residues. CDR1 is MDHEN, CDR2 SYDVKM, per germline. CDR3 coding DNA: TGTGCCAGCAGCCCTCCTAGCGAGGGAAAGGAGGATGGCTACACCTTC. It specifies CASSPPSEGKEDGYTF.

The chain combines TRBV27 with TRBJ2-3; D unresolved. Trimming shortened V by 6 bases and J by 0 bases, and 10 bases separated the two germline ends. Germline V CDR1 and CDR2: MNHEY, SMNVEV (reference sequence). The CDR3 sequence is 14 residues long. The CDR3 DNA sequence: TGTGCCAGCAGACCCCTCGGCAGCACAGATACGCAGTATTTT. It translates to CASRPLGSTDTQYF.

The chain employs TRBV9 and TRBJ2-1, with TRBD2 matching 11 bases. This CDR3 has 19 amino acids. Germline V CDR1 and CDR2: SGDLS, YYNGEE. The junction had 17 bases not matched to a gene; V was cut back by 6 bases and J by 3 bases. CDR3 amino acids: CASNGAGTSGGELYNEQFF. CDR3 bases: TGTGCCAGCAACGGAGCCGGGACTAGCGGAGGGGAGCTCTACAATGAGCAGTTCTTC.